This TCR beta chain stems from a study of blood T cell repertoires in COVID-19. Study details: Acute and convalescent COVID-19 samples came from the United States, Italy and Spain. T cells, B-cell-depleted T cells, or PBMCs provided the cDNA or gDNA that served as material.

Germline V gives CDR1 SEHNR, CDR2 FQNEAQ (reference sequence). The ends were cut back, 2 bases at V and 8 bases at J, with 12 bases in the middle. The CDR3 sequence is 13 residues long. Authors' data handling: Estimation of nucleated cell counts relied on the amplification of reference gene primers. Sequencing was performed with immunoSEQ multiplex PCR; in TCRdb, only in-frame clones are kept and a portion is missing. Clonal size and the V and J genes are those of that table, whereas D and trimming came from the DNA. The data hold roughly 56,000 clones, with roughly 87% observed a single time. Sequenced material: peripheral blood. The J gene is TRBJ1-2, the V gene TRBV7-9; no clear D gene. This receptor was taken from a man aged 50-60 years with active COVID-19. CDR3 protein: CASSLSGPRGYTF. CDR3 nucleotides: TGTGCCAGCAGCTTAAGCGGGCCTAGGGGCTACACCTTC.